The rows below give T cell receptor beta chains drawn from one sample of a study of blood T cell repertoires in COVID-19. Here immunoSEQ multiplex PCR was the method, and the copy in TCRdb shows in-frame clones only, minus some. The data show about 110,000 clones, about 85% seen once. The sample was peripheral blood. The receptors shown here come from a man in his forties with acute or convalescent COVID-19. Each CDR3 is given with its conserved first and last residue. The D gene is left open where the match is weak. Clone size, where shown, is once, few, many, or a class for clones that have expanded.

>TRBJ2-7|TRBV3-1/TRBV3-2|-|14|few
TGTGCCAGCAGCCAAGCGGGGGAATACTACGAGCAGTACTTC
CASSQAGEYYEQYF
>TRBJ2-1|TRBV6-5|TRBD2|15|-
TGTGCCAGCAATCCTACTAGCGGGGCCCACAATGAGCAGTTCTTC
CASNPTSGAHNEQFF
>TRBJ1-2|TRBV7-9|TRBD1|16|-
TGTGCCAGCAGCCGTATTGGACAGGGGGCGGGAGATGGCTACACCTTC
CASSRIGQGAGDGYTF
>TRBJ2-3|TRBV5-5|TRBD2|15|-
TGTGCCAGCAGCTTGGGACTAGCGGGGCCTGATACGCAGTATTTT
CASSLGLAGPDTQYF
>TRBJ1-5|TRBV9|-|10|-
TGTGCCAGCAGCGTACAGGCCCAGCATTTT
CASSVQAQHF
>TRBJ2-7|TRBV3-1/TRBV3-2|TRBD1|14|-
TGTGCCAGCAGCTTGGGACAGCGATCCTACGAGCAGTACTTC
CASSLGQRSYEQYF
>TRBJ2-7|TRBV30|-|14|-
TGTGCCTGGAGTACCCCGGGGGAGACCTACGAGCAGTACTTC
CAWSTPGETYEQYF
>TRBJ2-3|TRBV18|TRBD1|16|once
TGTGCCAGCTCACCACCGAAGGGGGCTGAGACAGATACGCAGTATTTT
CASSPPKGAETDTQYF
>TRBJ1-1|TRBV4-2|-|16|-
TGTGCCAGCAGCCAAAGCCAGGGGCGTGCGAACACTGAAGCTTTCTTT
CASSQSQGRANTEAFF
>TRBJ1-1|TRBV6-5|-|13|-
TGTGCCAGCACAGGGCGAAGTGGCACTGAAGCTTTCTTT
CASTGRSGTEAFF
>TRBJ2-3|TRBV24-1|-|14|-
TGTGCCGCGAGCGACGGGGTTAGCACAGATACGCAGTATTTT
CAASDGVSTDTQYF
>TRBJ1-2|TRBV6-5|-|15|once
TGTGCCAGCAGTTACTCGGACTCCTCGAGCTATGGCTACACCTTC
CASSYSDSSSYGYTF
>TRBJ2-3|TRBV11-3|-|14|-
TGTGCCAGCAGCTTAGGCCTAAGCACAGATACGCAGTATTTT
CASSLGLSTDTQYF
>TRBJ2-5|TRBV27|TRBD2|15|few
TGTGCCAGCAGTCGCGGGACTAGCGTAAAGCAGACCCAGTACTTC
CASSRGTSVKQTQYF
>TRBJ2-1|TRBV25-1|-|11|-
TGTGCCAGCAGTGAATACATTGAGCAGTTCTTC
CASSEYIEQFF
>TRBJ2-7|TRBV2|-|13|-
TGTGCCAGCAGTGACCCTAGAGGTGGCGAGCAGTACTTC
CASSDPRGGEQYF
>TRBJ2-6|TRBV19|-|19|-
TGTGCCAGTAGTATAGATGGTGGGGGCGCATTCGCTGGGGCCAACGTCCTGACTTTC
CASSIDGGGAFAGANVLTF
>TRBJ2-3|TRBV15|TRBD2|15|-
TGTGCCACCAGCGGATTAGCGGGGTGGGCAGATACGCAGTATTTT
CATSGLAGWADTQYF
>TRBJ2-5|TRBV11-2|TRBD2|14|-
TGTGCCAGCAGCTTAAGCGGGGGACAAGAGACCCAGTACTTC
CASSLSGGQETQYF
>TRBJ2-1|TRBV20-1|-|14|few
TGCAGTGCTAGTGGCCGGGGGGCCCTCAATGAGCAGTTCTTC
CSASGRGALNEQFF
>TRBJ2-2|TRBV11-2|TRBD2|17|-
TGTGCCAGCAGCTTCTCGAAGCGGGGGGGCGTCACCGGGGAGCTGTTTTTT
CASSFSKRGGVTGELFF
>TRBJ2-7|TRBV30|TRBD1|10|-
TGTGCCTGGAGGGGACAGAAGCAGTACTTC
CAWRGQKQYF
>TRBJ1-6|TRBV10-3|TRBD1|14|few
TGTGCCATCAGATCCGGGACAGGGTATTCACCCCTCCACTTT
CAIRSGTGYSPLHF
>TRBJ2-7|TRBV11-2|-|14|-
TGTGCCAGCAGCTTAGGGGTCAGGGGCTACGAGCAGTACTTC
CASSLGVRGYEQYF
>TRBJ2-1|TRBV7-9|-|15|-
TGTGCCAGCACCATCGGACAGTACTTCTACAATGAGCAGTTCTTC
CASTIGQYFYNEQFF
>TRBJ2-7|TRBV9|TRBD2|14|-
TGTGCCAGCAGCCCGGGACTAGCGGCCCACGAGCAGTACTTC
CASSPGLAAHEQYF
>TRBJ2-7|TRBV6-5|TRBD1|14|-
TGTGCCAGCAGTCCGGGACAGGGATCCTACGAGCAGTACTTC
CASSPGQGSYEQYF
>TRBJ1-6|TRBV14|-|13|-
TGTGCCAGCAGCGGGGGGTATAATTCACCCCTCCACTTT
CASSGGYNSPLHF
>TRBJ2-3|TRBV6-5|TRBD2|14|-
TGTGCCAGCAGGCTAGCGGGGCAGTCGGATACGCAGTATTTT
CASRLAGQSDTQYF
>TRBJ2-1|TRBV5-1|TRBD2|13|-
TGCGCCAGCAGCTTGAGTGGCGGGGGGGAGCAGTTCTTC
CASSLSGGGEQFF
>TRBJ2-2|TRBV4-1|-|13|-
TGCGCCAGCAGCGAAGACTATTACGGGGAGCTGTTTTTT
CASSEDYYGELFF
>TRBJ1-2|TRBV10-3|TRBD1|13|-
TGTGCCATCACCCAGGGGGGCTCCTATGGCTACACCTTC
CAITQGGSYGYTF
>TRBJ2-7|TRBV9|-|16|-
TGTGCCAGCAGCGCCCCGGACAGACGTAAATCCTACGAGCAGTACTTC
CASSAPDRRKSYEQYF
>TRBJ2-1|TRBV29-1|-|14|-
TGCAGCGTTGTTAAGGGGGAAATCTACAATGAGCAGTTCTTC
CSVVKGEIYNEQFF
>TRBJ2-1|TRBV4-1|TRBD2|19|few
TGCGCCAGCAGCCAAGATTCGGGCGAAGCGGGGGGATTCTACAATGAGCAGTTCTTC
CASSQDSGEAGGFYNEQFF
>TRBJ2-7|TRBV2|-|16|-
TGTGCCAGGAGCCGGGACTCCTCTGTCAACAGCTACGAGCAGTACTTC
CARSRDSSVNSYEQYF
>TRBJ2-1|TRBV4-3|-|16|few
TGCGCCAGCAGCCGCGGGACAGCAGGCTCCTACAATGAGCAGTTCTTC
CASSRGTAGSYNEQFF
>TRBJ2-5|TRBV5-1|TRBD2|15|once
TGCGCCAGCAGCTTGGCGGGCGGGGGCCAAGAGACCCAGTACTTC
CASSLAGGGQETQYF
>TRBJ2-1|TRBV21-1|-|13|-
TGTGCCAGCAGCAAAGACAGAAAGAATGAGCAGTTCTTC
CASSKDRKNEQFF
>TRBJ2-3|TRBV9|-|14|-
TGTGCCAGCAGCCAAAGGACAGGCACAGATACGCAGTATTTT
CASSQRTGTDTQYF
>TRBJ1-5|TRBV6-2/TRBV6-3|TRBD1|17|-
TGTGCCAGCAGTTACCTGGCGGACAGGGAACTTAATCAGCCCCAGCATTTT
CASSYLADRELNQPQHF
>TRBJ2-7|TRBV11-3|TRBD1|15|-
TGTGCCAGCAGCTTAGAAGCAGGGGGTGAGTACGAGCAGTACTTC
CASSLEAGGEYEQYF
>TRBJ1-2|TRBV7-9|TRBD1|16|-
TGTGCCAGCAGCCTCTCCGGACAGGGGGCTAACTATGGCTACACCTTC
CASSLSGQGANYGYTF
>TRBJ2-3|TRBV3-1/TRBV3-2|TRBD2|14|once
TGTGCCAGCAGCCGGGCGGGGGGGCCGGATACGCAGTATTTT
CASSRAGGPDTQYF
>TRBJ1-1|TRBV10-2|-|13|few
TGCGCCAGCCGGGAGATCTCGAACACTGAAGCTTTCTTT
CASREISNTEAFF
>TRBJ1-1|TRBV25-1|-|13|-
TGTGCCAGCAGTGATCTAGGGGCAGATGAAGCTTTCTTT
CASSDLGADEAFF
>TRBJ2-3|TRBV24-1|TRBD2|17|-
TGTGCCACCAGTGATTCATCCAGCGGGGGCGTCGTGGATACGCAGTATTTT
CATSDSSSGGVVDTQYF
>TRBJ1-1|TRBV5-5|-|15|few
TGTGCCAGCAGCTCCCGGGGCAGGGAGGGCACTGAAGCTTTCTTT
CASSSRGREGTEAFF
>TRBJ2-7|TRBV6-6|TRBD2|15|-
TGTGCCAGCAGTTATAAGACTAGCGGTTCCTACGAGCAGTACTTC
CASSYKTSGSYEQYF
>TRBJ1-3|TRBV19|TRBD1|15|-
TGTGCCAGTTCTTTGACAGGGACCCTCGGAAACACCATATATTTT
CASSLTGTLGNTIYF
>TRBJ2-5|TRBV24-1|-|16|-
TGTGCCACCAGTGATTTTAAAAGGGGCGGCCAAGAGACCCAGTACTTC
CATSDFKRGGQETQYF
>TRBJ1-2|TRBV5-1|TRBD1|18|-
TGCGCCAGCAGCTTTGATGGGACAGGGGCCAGAGCTAACTATGGCTACACCTTC
CASSFDGTGARANYGYTF
>TRBJ2-2|TRBV7-2|TRBD2|18|-
TGTGCCAGCCGGGAGGAACTAGCGGGGGGCGTAAGCGCCGGGGAGCTGTTTTTT
CASREELAGGVSAGELFF
>TRBJ2-1|TRBV5-4|TRBD2|16|once
TGTGCCAGCAGCTTGACTGGCGGGGGGGCCCCCGATGAGCAGTTCTTC
CASSLTGGGAPDEQFF
>TRBJ2-1|TRBV7-9|-|15|-
TGTGCCAGCAGCTTAGGTCAGGGTGTCGGCAATGAGCAGTTCTTC
CASSLGQGVGNEQFF
>TRBJ1-4|TRBV5-1|-|21|-
TGCGCCAGCAGCTTTTCCGCCTCAATTATGCGACAGGTGGGAACTAATGAAAAACTGTTTTTT
CASSFSASIMRQVGTNEKLFF
>TRBJ1-5|TRBV24-1|TRBD1|17|-
TGTGCCACCAGTGATGCGAGGGGACAGGGTTTAAATCAGCCCCAGCATTTT
CATSDARGQGLNQPQHF